Shown below are 13 T cell receptor beta chains from a single sample sequenced in a study of cytomegalovirus exposure and HLA in healthy donors (dated by TCRdb to the late 2010s). The library was obtained by the immunoSEQ multiplex PCR assay. For the multiplex PCR, a mixture combining 60 forward primers for TCR Vbeta segments and 13 reverse primers for TCR Jbeta segments was used. Imported from immuneACCESS, the table was reduced by TCRdb to in-frame sequences with V and J called. These copies leave out some clones; in studies compared against another copy, an unresolved V gene accounts for under half, and the cause of the remainder is not known. This sample gives under 150,000 clones in total; around 66% of them show up just once. Roughly 8.7% of the sample goes to the ten largest clones. Sample: PBMCs. The receptors come from a man aged 18-30 years in good health and CMV-seropositive.

The chain employs TRBV5-1 and TRBJ2-1; 9 nucleotides agree with TRBD2. The CDR3 is 18 residues long. J lost 4 bases, V lost 2 bases, and 13 bases had no gene match. Germline loops: CDR1 SGHRS, CDR2 YFSETQ. The CDR3 DNA follows: TGCGCCAGCAGCTTCCGAACGACCGTAGCGGGGGAATACAATGAGCAGTTCTTC. Amino acids: CASSFRTTVAGEYNEQFF.

The chain combines TRBV13 with TRBJ1-2; 8 bases agree with TRBD1. Losses at the gene ends were 5 bases for V and 6 bases for J; bases not matched to a gene: 17. CDR3 length equals 17 residues. Germline assignment: CDR1 PRHDT and CDR2 FYEKMQ (reference sequence). The CDR3: CASSLTLGGQGLDGYTF. CDR3 coding DNA: TGTGCCAGCAGCCTAACGCTGGGAGGACAGGGACTGGATGGCTACACCTTC.

This chain links TRBV19 with TRBJ2-7, with D maybe TRBD2 (6 bases). The CDR3 is 17 amino acids. In germline, CDR1 is LNHDA, CDR2 SQIVND (reference sequence). V was pared by 0 bases and J by 5 bases, with 20 bases between. The CDR3 sequence: CASSIDPGESRTHEQYV. CDR3 in DNA: TGTGCCAGTAGTATAGATCCGGGGGAGTCGAGAACCCACGAGCAGTACGTC.

The V call is TRBV28, the J call TRBJ1-6; D not certain. Trimming removed 0 bases at V and 8 bases at J, with 8 bases between. Germline values: CDR1 MDHEN, CDR2 SYDVKM. There are 14 residues in the CDR3. CDR3: CASSLWRQYSPLHF. In DNA form, the CDR3 reads TGTGCCAGCAGTTTATGGCGGCAGTATTCACCCCTCCACTTT.

The chain is built from TRBV19 and TRBJ2-3, with 16 bases matching TRBD2. This CDR3 region has 18 residues. V was pared by 4 bases and J by 5 bases, with 9 bases of the junction left unmatched. The germline gives CDR1 LNHDA, CDR2 SQIVND (reference sequence). CDR3 nucleotides: TGTGCCAGTAGTAGCTGGGGACTAGCGGGGGGGCGTGGAGATACGCAGTATTTT. This encodes CASSSWGLAGGRGDTQYF.

The chain uses TRBV27 and TRBJ2-5, with D maybe TRBD2 (6 bases). Germline-derived CDR1 and CDR2 are MNHEY and SMNVEV (reference sequence). The CDR3 loop spans 13 amino acids. Trimming left V 5 bases short and J 7 bases short, with 14 bases between. DNA of the CDR3: TGTGCCAGCAGTCCGCGCGGGGCGGGGACCCAGTACTTC. Its translation: CASSPRGAGTQYF.

This clone has just a few counts. The rearrangement joins TRBV9 to TRBJ1-4, with D perhaps TRBD1 (6 bases). Between the trimmed V and J ends, which lost 4 bases and 6 bases, there was a span of 13 bases. The CDR3 runs to 14 residues. The germline CDR1 and CDR2 sequences are SGDLS and YYNGEE. The CDR3, as DNA: TGTGCCAGCAGCCCCGGGAACAGGGATGAAAAACTGTTTTTT. This gives the protein CASSPGNRDEKLFF.

This chain links TRBV5-6 with TRBJ2-1; D uncertain. Trimming took 2 bases from V and 4 from J, leaving 7 bases between them. CDR1 and CDR2 from the germline V gene are SGHDT and YYEEEE. The CDR3 is 13 amino acids. CDR3 sequence (DNA): TGTGCCAGCAGCTTTTCCCGTTACAATGAGCAGTTCTTC. Protein product: CASSFSRYNEQFF. The complete variable domain, with remaining parts taken from reference TRBV5-6 and TRBJ2-1, reads DAGVTQSPTHLIKTRGQQVTLRCSPKSGHDTVSWYQQALGQGPQFIFQYYEEEERQRGNFPDRFSGHQFPNYSSELNVNALLLGDSALYLCASSFSRYNEQFFGPGTRLTVL.

In its sample, this clone was seen a few times. V usage is TRBV5-5 and J usage is TRBJ1-1; 9 positions agree with TRBD1. Germline trimming cut 0 bases from V and 5 bases from J; bases unmatched to any gene: 8. CDR1 and CDR2 (germline): SGHKS, YYEKEE (reference sequence). The CDR3 length is 16 residues. The CDR3 sequence is CASSLATGGGWTEAFF. CDR3 in DNA: TGTGCCAGCAGCTTGGCGACAGGGGGAGGATGGACTGAAGCTTTCTTT.

The V gene is TRBV6-1, the J gene TRBJ2-5; possibly TRBD2 for D (6 bases). V was clipped by 0 bases and J by 4 bases, with 15 bases between them. The CDR3 totals 16 residues. CDR1 MNHNS and CDR2 SASEGT come from the germline V gene. CDR3 sequence reads: CASSEAVHRGGETQYF. The CDR3 DNA follows: TGTGCCAGCAGTGAAGCGGTGCACCGGGGAGGAGAGACCCAGTACTTC.

The V call is TRBV7-9, the J call TRBJ2-1; the match to TRBD2 covers 10 bases. Looked up from germline, CDR1 is SEHNR and CDR2 is FQNEAQ (reference sequence). The CDR3 covers 16 residues. The V and J ends lost 0 bases and 7 bases, in that order; junction bases with no gene match: 6. The CDR3 spells CASSLALAGAVNEQFF. CDR3 in DNA: TGTGCCAGCAGCTTAGCTCTAGCGGGGGCCGTTAATGAGCAGTTCTTC.

This clone was found a few times. The chain is built from TRBV2 and TRBJ1-2; a weak D match, TRBD1 (5 bases). Germline V gene sequence: CDR1 SNHLY, CDR2 FYNNEI. This CDR3 comprises 15 residues. Trimming pared 7 bases from V and 1 base from J, leaving 16 bases between. CDR3 in amino acids: CASIFPDKINYGYTF. Written as DNA, the CDR3 is TGTGCCAGCATTTTCCCGGACAAGATTAACTATGGCTACACCTTC.

The V call is TRBV19, the J call TRBJ2-2, with D possibly TRBD1 on 5 matching bases. V was shortened by 8 bases and J by 5 bases, with 12 bases between the two germline ends. CDR1 LNHDA and CDR2 SQIVND come from the germline V gene (reference sequence). This CDR3 spans 13 amino acids. This CDR3 is CASQGRITGELFF. As DNA, the CDR3 is TGTGCCAGTCAGGGTAGGATAACCGGGGAGCTGTTTTTT.